This T cell receptor (beta chain) stems from a study of blood T cell repertoires in COVID-19. Study-level information: Donors in the United States, Italy and Spain gave samples during acute or convalescent COVID-19. PBMCs, B-cell-depleted T cells, or T cells were the source of the cDNA or gDNA that made up the material.

Original analysis: Estimated nucleated cell counts came from reference gene primer amplification. Sequenced by immunoSEQ multiplex PCR; TCRdb stores in-frame clones only, minus some. D and trimming come from the DNA, and the V and J calls and clone size come from that table. Of 85,000 to 130,000 clones listed, less than 85% are singletons. Trimming shortened V by 6 bases and J by 4 bases, and 16 bases separated the two germline ends. The CDR3 is made up of 15 amino acids. The germline V gene has CDR1 MNHEY and CDR2 SMNVEV (reference sequence). The sample consisted of peripheral blood. This TCR came from a woman aged 55-70 years with acute or convalescent COVID-19. This rearrangement joins TRBV27 to TRBJ2-1, with D perhaps TRBD1 (6 bases). This CDR3 is CASSSNRVQYNEQFF. DNA for the CDR3: TGTGCCAGCAGCTCCAACAGGGTCCAGTACAATGAGCAGTTCTTC.